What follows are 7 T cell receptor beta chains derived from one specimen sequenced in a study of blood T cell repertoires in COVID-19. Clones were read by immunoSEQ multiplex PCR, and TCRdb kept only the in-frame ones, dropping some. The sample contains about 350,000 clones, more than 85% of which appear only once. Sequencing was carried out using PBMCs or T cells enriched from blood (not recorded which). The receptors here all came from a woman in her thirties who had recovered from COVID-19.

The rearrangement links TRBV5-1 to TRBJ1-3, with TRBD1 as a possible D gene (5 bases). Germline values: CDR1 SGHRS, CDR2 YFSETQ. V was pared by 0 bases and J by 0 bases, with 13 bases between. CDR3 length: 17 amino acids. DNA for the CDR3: TGCGCCAGCAGCTTGGCCACTGACAGCTTCTCTGGAAACACCATATATTTT. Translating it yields CASSLATDSFSGNTIYF.

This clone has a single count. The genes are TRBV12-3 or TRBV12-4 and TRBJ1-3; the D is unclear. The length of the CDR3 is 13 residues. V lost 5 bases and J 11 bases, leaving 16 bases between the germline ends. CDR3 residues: CASSPGGRVAIYF. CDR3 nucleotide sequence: TGTGCCAGCAGTCCGGGAGGTAGAGTCGCCATATATTTT.

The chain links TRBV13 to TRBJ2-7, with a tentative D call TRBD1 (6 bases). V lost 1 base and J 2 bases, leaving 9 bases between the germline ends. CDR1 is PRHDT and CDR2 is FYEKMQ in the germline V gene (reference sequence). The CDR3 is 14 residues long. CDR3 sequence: CASSLEGTPYEQYF. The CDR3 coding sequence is TGTGCCAGCAGCTTAGAAGGGACACCCTACGAGCAGTACTTC. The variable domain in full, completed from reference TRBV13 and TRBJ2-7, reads AAGVIQSPRHLIKEKRETATLKCYPIPRHDTVYWYQQGPGQDPQFLISFYEKMQSDKGSIPDRFSAQQFSDYHSELNMSSLELGDSALYFCASSLEGTPYEQYFGPGTRLTVT.

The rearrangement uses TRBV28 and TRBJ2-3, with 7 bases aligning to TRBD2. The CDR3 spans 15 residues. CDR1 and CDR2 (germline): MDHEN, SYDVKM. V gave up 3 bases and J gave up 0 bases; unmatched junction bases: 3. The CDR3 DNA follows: TGTGCCAGCAGTTTTCGGCGGGAGAGCACAGATACGCAGTATTTT. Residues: CASSFRRESTDTQYF.

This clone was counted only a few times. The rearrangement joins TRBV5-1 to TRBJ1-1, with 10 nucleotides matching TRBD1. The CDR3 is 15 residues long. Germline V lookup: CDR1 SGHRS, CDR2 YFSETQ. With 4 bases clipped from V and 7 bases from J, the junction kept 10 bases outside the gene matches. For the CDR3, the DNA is TGCGCCAGCAGCCAGCTCGGGACAGGGGAACATGAAGCTTTCTTT. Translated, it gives CASSQLGTGEHEAFF. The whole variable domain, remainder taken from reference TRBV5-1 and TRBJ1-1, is KAGVTQTPRYLIKTRGQQVTLSCSPISGHRSVSWYQQTPGQGLQFLFEYFSETQRNKGNFPGRFSGRQFSNSRSEMNVSTLELGDSALYLCASSQLGTGEHEAFFGQGTRLTVV.

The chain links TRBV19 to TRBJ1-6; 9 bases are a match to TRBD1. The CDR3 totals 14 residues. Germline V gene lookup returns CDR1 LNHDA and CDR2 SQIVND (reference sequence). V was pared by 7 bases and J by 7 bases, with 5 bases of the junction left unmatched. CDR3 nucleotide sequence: TGTGCCAGTAACCCGACAGGGGGAAATTCACCCCTCCACTTT. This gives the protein CASNPTGGNSPLHF.

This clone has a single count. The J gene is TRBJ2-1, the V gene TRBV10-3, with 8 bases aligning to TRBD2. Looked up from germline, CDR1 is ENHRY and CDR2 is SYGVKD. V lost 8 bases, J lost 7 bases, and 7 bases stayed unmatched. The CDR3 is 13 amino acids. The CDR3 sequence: CAIRPGGANEQFF. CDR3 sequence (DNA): TGTGCCATCCGTCCGGGGGGGGCGAATGAGCAGTTCTTC.